This T cell receptor beta chain was obtained from a study of shared clonotypes between healthy human individuals (dated by TCRdb to about 2020). A note on the overall study: Three men and a couple of women, aged 18 to 49 years, made up the cohort. For each donor, CD4 naive and CD4 memory were each run on three plates, CD8 naive on two plates, and CD8 memory on one plate. Blood TCR repertoires of five healthy adults were deeply sequenced to estimate repertoire size and the extent of clonotype sharing between individuals. To increase sequencing depth and limit assay-specific biases, TCR repertoire library preparation and sequencing were carried out by different laboratories using diverse techniques. Between about 0.9 and 10 billion PBMCs per donor were obtained by leukapheresis.

V trim: 7 bases; J trim: 6 bases; unmatched bases: 5. The germline V gene (reference sequence) sets CDR1 to LNHDA and CDR2 to SQIVND. The CDR3, from cysteine to phenylalanine, totals 13 residues. Just the 39-base CDR3 DNA is kept, in frame starting at base 1. The donors were healthy, HIV-negative adults with no recently reported acute infections or vaccinations. Every donor was a Caucasian adult residing in Nashville, Tennessee, USA. CD4+ T cells were enriched by magnetic negative selection, after which naive cells were positively selected on CD45RA and the negative fraction was taken as the memory subset. Blood was obtained by leukapheresis, after which PBMCs were separated by Ficoll-Histopaque density gradient centrifugation and cryopreserved in liquid nitrogen vapor phase. Analytical flow cytometry was used to check the purity and quantity of each magnetically sorted T cell population. Each sorted fraction had its genomic DNA isolated and then quantified by UV absorbance on a Nanodrop 2000c.

Using the deep immunoSEQ assay, multiplex PCR amplified TCR CDR3 regions from genomic DNA. Extracted genomic DNA from each cell subset was spread evenly across all wells of several immunoSEQ 96-well plates, with each plate serving as a replicate. For sorted subsets, about 210 ng of genomic DNA, equivalent to around 30,000 T cell genomes, went into each replicate PCR. The purified libraries were quantified using a Qubit 3.0 fluorometer, sized with a Bioanalyzer 2100, and then quantified again using the KAPA Library Quantification kit. Each immunoSEQ 96-well plate was sequenced on its own single-read 150-cycle Illumina NextSeq 550 flow cell. In the paper's pipeline: Because only junctional sequences without quality scores were contained in the immunoSEQ output, filtering matching that applied to full-length reads could not be performed. Sequences were annotated with PyIR, a Python wrapper for IgBLAST v1.9, and V/J genes and CDR3 were assigned using IMGT germline references. Reads were filtered out if the reads had weak V/J assignments (E-value above 1e-6), no CDR3, stop codons, out-of-frame junctions, or ambiguous translated residues. V3J clonotypes were defined as sequences sharing the same inferred V gene, J gene, and CDR3 amino acid sequence. The percentage overlap between two repertoires was calculated by dividing the number of shared unique clonotypes by the size of the smaller repertoire. RTK rarefaction, the Chao1 estimator, and Recon v2.1 estimates of unobserved clonotypes were used to assess repertoire richness. OLGA was used to compute generation probabilities for all TCRbeta clonotypes that the gDNA method yielded from four donors. TCRdb took this table from immuneACCESS and kept in-frame rearrangements with V and J called. Such tables lack part of the clones; where checked against another copy, unresolved V genes explain under half of the gap, and the rest is unexplained. The V and J calls and clone size were taken over from that table, and D and trimming were inferred from the DNA. The sample records roughly 1,500,000 clones, approximately 98.5% of which are singletons. Approximately 0.38% of the sample goes to the ten largest clones.

The research as a whole found: Pairwise subsampling led to the expectation that sequencing depth would affect the degree of clonotype sharing among donors. Naive subsets generally had larger estimated clonotype richness than memory subsets did. Sampling was restricted to blood, and TCR repertoires in tissues likely differ from the TCR repertoires found in blood. When a few donors were compared, the shared fraction of clonotypes was around 5% for naive CD4, more than 3% for naive CD8, about 2.5% for memory CD4, and 0.3% to 0.5% for memory CD8. Because the study included only a small number of donors, the genetic and exposure-history diversity represented was limited. Compared with non-shared clonotypes, clonotypes shared by all four sorted-subset donors had higher generation probabilities. Incomplete sequencing was indicated by rarefaction of sorted-subset datasets, despite the large sequencing depth.

With regard to this clone: Its antigen remains unidentified. Base qualities are not at hand, and no much larger clone is one base apart.

The receptor comes from a man aged 25 to 40 in good health. The chain links TRBV19 with TRBJ2-1; 8 bases in between match TRBD1. Material: naive CD4+ T cells sorted from blood. This sample's cell subset or site label indicates: CD45RA+ positively selected. CDR3 reads: CASKPGGLNEQFF. The nucleotides are TGTGCCAGTAAGCCAGGGGGCCTCAATGAGCAGTTCTTC.